Below, 4 T cell receptor beta chains from the same sample are listed, as sequenced in a study of T cells expressing NK-cell markers. From the 5' RACE reads, TCRdb lists one entry per CDR3 protein and no DNA. The sample's table shows about 540,000 distinct CDR3 sequences. The sample taken for sequencing was blood T cells: a sorted CD56 or NKG2C T cell subset, CD4+ or CD8+ T cells, or bulk PBMC T cells (not recorded which). The receptors shown here come from a man aged 18 to 30 in good health.

The chain carries TRBV30 and TRBJ2-5; the TCRdb call, TRBD2, lacks DNA for checking. Germline V CDR1 and CDR2: GTSNPN, SVGIG (reference sequence). CDR3 size: 16 residues. The CDR3 loop is CAWSGMGLAGLGTQYF.

The V gene is TRBV27, the J gene TRBJ1-6. Germline V gene sequence: CDR1 MNHEY, CDR2 SMNVEV (reference sequence). This CDR3 is 15 amino acids long. CDR3 loop: CASTRESSYNSPLHF.

The rearrangement uses TRBV20-1 and TRBJ2-7; TCRdb lists TRBD1, though no DNA is available to test this call. Germline loops: CDR1 DFQATT, CDR2 SNEGSKA (reference sequence). The CDR3 is made up of 15 amino acids. The chain's CDR3 is CSARGTDGTSYEQYF.

The chain links TRBV4-3 to TRBJ2-3. The CDR3 sequence is 16 residues long. Germline CDR1 LGHNA, CDR2 YSLEER. CDR3 in amino acids: CASSQFSVSSTDTQYF.